The T cell receptor beta chain under discussion was sequenced for a study of blood T cells in healthy people across ages. Across the study: Template switching retrieved approximately one barcoded beta molecule for each two T cells.

Using a J-beta primer mix together with a sample-barcoded 5' primer, a second PCR was run for about 6 to 11 cycles. MiXCR, applied by TCRdb to the 5' RACE reads, yields one record per CDR3 protein. This table holds approximately 2,000,000 distinct CDR3 sequences, about 39% found once. Study results and caveats: As naive T cell percentage varied, TCR beta diversity correlated strongly with it.

CDR3 length equals 14 residues. Germline CDR1 and CDR2: MNHNS and SASEGT. Trimming left V 7 bases short and J 4 bases short, with 16 bases between. This clonotype was seen more than once but under ten times. The antigen is unknown. RNA extraction gave at least 5 micrograms of total RNA per sample. This chain links TRBV6-1 with TRBJ1-2; D unresolved. The sample taken for sequencing was blood. The receptor comes from a human donor in good health. This CDR3 reads CASNPFRQTYGYTF. CDR3 DNA: TGTGCCAGCAATCCATTCCGGCAGACCTATGGCTACACCTTC.